The 12 T cell receptor beta chains in this list originate from one sample, sequenced in a study of blood T cell repertoires in COVID-19. Clones were read by immunoSEQ multiplex PCR, and TCRdb kept only the in-frame ones, dropping some. This sample has hundreds of thousands of clones, with about nine tenths found just once. The sample consisted of peripheral blood. The receptors originated from a woman aged 55-70 years who had recovered from COVID-19.

The gene calls are TRBV24-1 and TRBJ2-3, with 9 bases fitting TRBD2. V shed 0 bases, J shed 0 bases, and the junction held 6 bases outside the gene matches. The CDR3 runs to 18 residues. Looked up from germline, CDR1 is KGHDR and CDR2 is SFDVKD. CDR3 region: CATSDLRKSGGSTDTQYF. For the CDR3, the DNA is TGTGCCACCAGTGATTTGAGGAAAAGCGGGGGGAGCACAGATACGCAGTATTTT.

Concerning this clone itself: The junction departs from germline at one end; a sequencing error may be responsible. The V call is TRBV19, the J call TRBJ2-5, with TRBD1 as a possible D gene (6 bases). The CDR3 is 14 amino acids. The V gene's germline CDR1 is LNHDA and CDR2 SQIVND (reference sequence). The CDR3 spells CASSIGGVQETQYF. The CDR3, as DNA: TGTGCGAGTAGTATTGGGGGCGTCCAAGAGACCCAGTACTTC.

V gene TRBV28 combines with J gene TRBJ1-5, with a tentative D call TRBD1 (6 bases). Germline V gene sequence: CDR1 MDHEN, CDR2 SYDVKM. V was shortened by 6 bases and J by 1 base, with 16 bases between the two germline ends. The CDR3 is 16 residues long. The CDR3 is CASRTKGGLSNQPQHF. The CDR3 DNA sequence: TGTGCCAGCAGAACAAAGGGGGGGCTGAGCAATCAGCCCCAGCATTTT.

V is TRBV30 and J is TRBJ1-1; TRBD1 agrees at 7 bases. The CDR3 runs 15 residues. From germline, CDR1 is GTSNPN and CDR2 SVGIG (reference sequence). With 3 bases clipped from V and 6 bases from J, the junction kept 13 bases outside the gene matches. The DNA of the CDR3 is TGTGCCTGGAGGGTTGGGTCAGGGGGGTATTCTGAAGCTTTCTTT. Its translation: CAWRVGSGGYSEAFF.

The chain employs TRBV7-2 and TRBJ2-1; tentatively, D is TRBD1 (5 bases). The V end lost 3 bases, the J end lost 9 bases, and 12 bases lay between the germline ends. This CDR3 region has 13 residues. Germline V gene lookup returns CDR1 SGHTA and CDR2 FQGNSA. In DNA, the CDR3 is TGTGCCAGCAGCTTTGGCAGGGCAGGTGAGCAGTTCTTC. It encodes CASSFGRAGEQFF.

The chain has TRBV5-4 and TRBJ2-1, with 11 bases identical to TRBD1. This CDR3 is 15 amino acids long. Germline CDR1 reads SGHNT; CDR2 reads YYREEE (reference sequence). The J segment lost 9 bases and the V segment lost 2 bases, leaving 7 bases of the junction unmatched. CDR3 in DNA: TGTGCCAGCAGCTTCTGGGACAGGGGGTTAGGTGAGCAGTTCTTC. Protein sequence: CASSFWDRGLGEQFF.

This chain uses TRBV9 with TRBJ2-1; D not certain. V was cut by 0 bases and J by 10 bases, with 8 bases left in between. The CDR3 runs to 12 residues. Germline V gene lookup returns CDR1 SGDLS and CDR2 YYNGEE. The CDR3 reads CASSVVTAEQFF. The CDR3 nucleotides read TGTGCCAGCAGCGTAGTAACAGCAGAGCAGTTCTTC. The complete variable domain, with remaining parts taken from reference TRBV9 and TRBJ2-1, reads DSGVTQTPKHLITATGQRVTLRCSPRSGDLSVYWYQQSLDQGLQFLIQYYNGEERAKGNILERFSAQQFPDLHSELNLSSLELGDSALYFCASSVVTAEQFFGPGTRLTVL.

The chain links TRBV2 to TRBJ2-5; the match to TRBD2 covers 8 bases. The CDR3 extends over 15 amino acids. Germline trimming cut 4 bases from V and 5 bases from J; bases unmatched to any gene: 9. Per the germline V gene, CDR1 is SNHLY and CDR2 is FYNNEI. CDR3 nucleotide sequence: TGTGCCAGCAGTGCTGCCGGGGGGGCCGAGGAGACCCAGTACTTC. Protein: CASSAAGGAEETQYF.

The CDR3 here is CASSPLGGFGNQPQHF. The CDR3, as DNA: TGTGCCAGCAGCCCTCTAGGGGGATTCGGCAATCAGCCCCAGCATTTT. The chain carries TRBV7-6 and TRBJ1-5; D is possibly TRBD1 (6 bases). The CDR3 consists of 16 residues. Per the germline V gene, CDR1 is SGHVS and CDR2 is FNYEAQ. V lost 5 bases to trimming and J lost 2 bases, with 16 bases between them.

The chain uses TRBV6-1 and TRBJ1-5, with 9 bases that match TRBD1. Germline loops: CDR1 MNHNS, CDR2 SASEGT. This CDR3 contains 16 residues. The V and J ends lost 4 bases and 7 bases, in that order; junction bases with no gene match: 11. CDR3 sequence: CASSARKDRGSQPQHF. CDR3 nucleotide sequence: TGTGCCAGCAGTGCGCGGAAGGACAGGGGCAGCCAGCCCCAGCATTTT.

The gene calls are TRBV5-6 and TRBJ2-5; 8 bases fit TRBD2. The CDR3 extends over 16 amino acids. Germline V gene data show CDR1 as SGHDT and CDR2 as YYEEEE. V was pared by 0 bases and J by 4 bases, with 8 bases of the junction left unmatched. The CDR3 is CASSLAASGGGETQYF. The DNA of the CDR3 is TGTGCCAGCAGCTTGGCCGCGAGCGGGGGAGGAGAGACCCAGTACTTC. The variable domain in full, completed from reference TRBV5-6 and TRBJ2-5, reads DAGVTQSPTHLIKTRGQQVTLRCSPKSGHDTVSWYQQALGQGPQFIFQYYEEEERQRGNFPDRFSGHQFPNYSSELNVNALLLGDSALYLCASSLAASGGGETQYFGPGTRLLVL.

This clone was counted once. The chain couples TRBV4-3 to TRBJ2-7; no clear D gene. V lost 0 bases, J lost 0 bases, and 6 bases lay in between. CDR1 and CDR2 from the germline V gene are LGHNA and YSLEER. The CDR3 totals 14 residues. Here the CDR3 reads CASSQDRYSYEQYF. The CDR3 DNA reads TGCGCCAGCAGCCAAGACCGCTACTCCTACGAGCAGTACTTC.